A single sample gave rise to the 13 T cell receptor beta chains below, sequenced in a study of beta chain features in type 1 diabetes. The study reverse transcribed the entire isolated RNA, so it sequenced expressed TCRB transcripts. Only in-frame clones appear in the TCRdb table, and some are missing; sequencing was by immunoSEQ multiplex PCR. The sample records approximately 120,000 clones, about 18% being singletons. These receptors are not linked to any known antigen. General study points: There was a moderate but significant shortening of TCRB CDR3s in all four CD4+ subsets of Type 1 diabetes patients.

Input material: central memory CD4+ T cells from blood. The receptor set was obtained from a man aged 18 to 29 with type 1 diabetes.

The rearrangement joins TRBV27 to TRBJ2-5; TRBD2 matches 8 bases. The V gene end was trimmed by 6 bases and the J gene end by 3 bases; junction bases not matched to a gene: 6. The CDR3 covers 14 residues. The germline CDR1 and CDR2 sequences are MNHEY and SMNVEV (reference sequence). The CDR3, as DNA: TGTGCCAGCAGACGACAACTAGCGGAAGAGACCCAGTACTTC. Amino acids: CASRRQLAEETQYF.

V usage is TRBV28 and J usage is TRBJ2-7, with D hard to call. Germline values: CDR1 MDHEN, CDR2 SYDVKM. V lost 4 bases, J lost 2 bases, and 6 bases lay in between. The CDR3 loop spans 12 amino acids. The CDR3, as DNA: TGTGCCAGCAGTTCCGCGACCTACGAGCAGTACTTC. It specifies CASSSATYEQYF.

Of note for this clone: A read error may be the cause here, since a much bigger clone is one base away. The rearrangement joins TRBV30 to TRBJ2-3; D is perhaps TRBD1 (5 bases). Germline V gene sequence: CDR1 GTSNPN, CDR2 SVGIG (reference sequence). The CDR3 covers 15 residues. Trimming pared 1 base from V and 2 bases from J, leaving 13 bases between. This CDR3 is CAWSGGHLVTDTQYF. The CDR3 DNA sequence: TGTGCCTGGAGTGGGGGCCACCTTGTCACAGATACGCAGTATTTT. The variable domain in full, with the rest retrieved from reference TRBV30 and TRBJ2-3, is SQTIHQWPATLVQPVGSPLSLECTVEGTSNPNLYWYRQAAGRGLQLLFYSVGIGQISSEVPQNLSASRPQDRQFILSSKKLLLSDSGFYLCAWSGGHLVTDTQYFGPGTRLTVL.

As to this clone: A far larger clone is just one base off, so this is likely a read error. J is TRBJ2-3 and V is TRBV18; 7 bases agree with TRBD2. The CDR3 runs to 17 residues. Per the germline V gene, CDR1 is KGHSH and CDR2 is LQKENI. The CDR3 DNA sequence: TGTGCCAGCGCACCCCTGGGCGGGGGTGTTGGCACAGATACGCAGTATTTT. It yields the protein CASAPLGGGVGTDTQYF.

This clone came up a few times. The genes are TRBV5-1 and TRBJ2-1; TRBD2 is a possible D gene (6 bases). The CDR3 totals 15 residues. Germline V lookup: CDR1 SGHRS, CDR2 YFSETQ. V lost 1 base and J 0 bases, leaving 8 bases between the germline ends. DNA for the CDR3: TGCGCCAGCAGCTTGCGGGAGTCCTCCTACAATGAGCAGTTCTTC. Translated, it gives CASSLRESSYNEQFF.

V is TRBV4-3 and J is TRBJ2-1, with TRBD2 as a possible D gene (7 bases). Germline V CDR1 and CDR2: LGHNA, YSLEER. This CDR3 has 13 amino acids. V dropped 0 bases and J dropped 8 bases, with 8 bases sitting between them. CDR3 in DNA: TGCGCCAGCAGCCAAGAAGGGGGGGATGAGCAGTTCTTC. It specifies CASSQEGGDEQFF.

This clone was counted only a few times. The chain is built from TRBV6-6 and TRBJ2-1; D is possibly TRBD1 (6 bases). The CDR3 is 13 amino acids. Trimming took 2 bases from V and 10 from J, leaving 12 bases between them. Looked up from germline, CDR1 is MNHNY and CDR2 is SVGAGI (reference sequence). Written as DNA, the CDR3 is TGTGCCAGCAGTTACCCCGGACAGACGGAGCAGTTCTTC. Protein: CASSYPGQTEQFF.

This CDR3 is CASSWTADYGYTF. In DNA form, the CDR3 reads TGTGCCAGCAGCTGGACAGCGGACTATGGCTACACCTTC. The rearrangement joins TRBV6-5 to TRBJ1-2, with D maybe TRBD1 (6 bases). Deletions cut 6 bases from V and 3 bases from J, with 11 bases between. The CDR3 totals 13 residues. The V gene's germline CDR1 is MNHEY and CDR2 SVGAGI.

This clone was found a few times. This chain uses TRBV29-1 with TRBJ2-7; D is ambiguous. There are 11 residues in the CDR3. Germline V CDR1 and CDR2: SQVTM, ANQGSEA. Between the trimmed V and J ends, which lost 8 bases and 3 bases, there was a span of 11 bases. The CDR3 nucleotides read TGCAGCATAAGAGTGGGCTACGAGCAGTACTTC. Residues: CSIRVGYEQYF.

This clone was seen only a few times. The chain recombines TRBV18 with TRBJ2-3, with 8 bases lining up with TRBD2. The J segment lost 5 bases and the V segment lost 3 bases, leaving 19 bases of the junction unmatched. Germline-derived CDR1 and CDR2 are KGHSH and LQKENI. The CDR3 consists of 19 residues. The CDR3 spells CASSPPGGSGGSHRDTQYF. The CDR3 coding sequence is TGTGCCAGCTCACCCCCAGGAGGAAGCGGGGGCTCACACAGAGATACGCAGTATTTT.

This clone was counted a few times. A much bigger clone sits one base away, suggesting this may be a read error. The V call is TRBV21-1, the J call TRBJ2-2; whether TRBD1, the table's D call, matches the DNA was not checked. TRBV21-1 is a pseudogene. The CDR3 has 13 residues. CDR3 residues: CASSKQNTGELFF. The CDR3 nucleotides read TGTGCCAGCAGCAAACAGAACACCGGGGAGCTGTTTTTT.

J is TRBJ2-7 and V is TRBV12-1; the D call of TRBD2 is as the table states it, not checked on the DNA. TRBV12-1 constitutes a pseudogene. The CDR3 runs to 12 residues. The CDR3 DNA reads TGTGCCAGCGTGACGGGAGCCTACGAGCAGTACTTC. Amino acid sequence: CASVTGAYEQYF.

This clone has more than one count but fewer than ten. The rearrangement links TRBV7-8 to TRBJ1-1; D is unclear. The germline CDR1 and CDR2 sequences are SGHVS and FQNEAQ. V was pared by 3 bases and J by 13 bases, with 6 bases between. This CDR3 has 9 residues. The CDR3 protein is CASSFNDFF. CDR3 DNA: TGTGCCAGCAGCTTTAATGATTTCTTT.